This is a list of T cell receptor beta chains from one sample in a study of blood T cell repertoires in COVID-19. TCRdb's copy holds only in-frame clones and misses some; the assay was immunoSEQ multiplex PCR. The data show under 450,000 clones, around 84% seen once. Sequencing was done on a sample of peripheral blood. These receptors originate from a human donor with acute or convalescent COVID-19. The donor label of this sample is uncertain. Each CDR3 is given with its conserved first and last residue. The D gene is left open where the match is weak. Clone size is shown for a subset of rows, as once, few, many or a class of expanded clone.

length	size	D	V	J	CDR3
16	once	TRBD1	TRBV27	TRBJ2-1	CASSLWGGTGGNEQFF
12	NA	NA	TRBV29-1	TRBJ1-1	CSVEGLSTEAFF
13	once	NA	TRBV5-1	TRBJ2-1	CASSLTGYNEQFF
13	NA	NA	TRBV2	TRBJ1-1	CASRSQGSTEAFF
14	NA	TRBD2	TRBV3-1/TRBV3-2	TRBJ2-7	CASRPGGPSYEQYF
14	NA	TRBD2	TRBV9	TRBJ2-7	CASSVREASYEQYF
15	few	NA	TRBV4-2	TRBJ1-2	CASSQAQGREYGYTF
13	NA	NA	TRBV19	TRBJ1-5	CASSRTWGQPQHF
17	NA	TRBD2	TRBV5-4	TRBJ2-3	CASSLGTSGPITDTQYF
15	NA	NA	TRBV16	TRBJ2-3	CASSQSKPSTDTQYF
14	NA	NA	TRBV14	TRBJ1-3	CASSRGGAGNTIYF
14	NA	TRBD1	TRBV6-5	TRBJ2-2	CASSRTGATGELFF
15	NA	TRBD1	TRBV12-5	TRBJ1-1	CASGPGQGMRTEAFF
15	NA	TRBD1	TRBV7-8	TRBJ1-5	CASSAWDSANQPQHF
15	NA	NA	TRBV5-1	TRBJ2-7	CASSLVGGRDYEQYF
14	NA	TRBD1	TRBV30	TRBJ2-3	CASQGTGGTDTQYF
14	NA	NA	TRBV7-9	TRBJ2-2	CASSTSGNTGELFF
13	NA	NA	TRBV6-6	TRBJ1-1	CASSYSGGTEAFF
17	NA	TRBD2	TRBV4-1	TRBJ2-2	CASSLARGGVGAGELFF
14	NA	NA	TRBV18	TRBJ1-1	CASSPRLGATEAFF
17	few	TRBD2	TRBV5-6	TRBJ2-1	CASSRGLAVSGYNEQFF
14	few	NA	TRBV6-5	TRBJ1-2	CASSYSGRVYGYTF
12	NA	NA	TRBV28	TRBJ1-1	CATLPGNTEAFF
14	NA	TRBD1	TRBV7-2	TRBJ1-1	CASSSRGMNTEAFF
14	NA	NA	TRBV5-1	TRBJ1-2	CASADVEVDYGYTF
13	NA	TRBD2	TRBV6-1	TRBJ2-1	CASSETERGREFF
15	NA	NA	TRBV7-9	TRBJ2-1	CASSLASYGNNEQFF
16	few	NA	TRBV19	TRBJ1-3	CASSISGGGAGNTIYF
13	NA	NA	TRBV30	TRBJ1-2	CAWSGGLGYGYTF
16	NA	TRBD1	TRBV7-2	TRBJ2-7	CASSPPRQGTAYEQYF
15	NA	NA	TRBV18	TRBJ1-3	CASSPRTSSGNTIYF
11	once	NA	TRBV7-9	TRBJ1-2	CASSLLQGYTF
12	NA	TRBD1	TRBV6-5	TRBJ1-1	CAVRGRETEAFF
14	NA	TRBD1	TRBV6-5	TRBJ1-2	CASSPGQANYGYTF
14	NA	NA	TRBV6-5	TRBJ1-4	CASGKLSGPEKLFF
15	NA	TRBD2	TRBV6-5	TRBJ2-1	CASSLRASGKDEQFF
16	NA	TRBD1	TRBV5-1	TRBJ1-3	CASSGGTGSSGNTIYF
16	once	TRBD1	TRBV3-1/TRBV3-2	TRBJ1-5	CASSPSPGTGVQPQHF
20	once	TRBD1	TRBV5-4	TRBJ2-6	CASSLNLGQGLYSGANVLTF